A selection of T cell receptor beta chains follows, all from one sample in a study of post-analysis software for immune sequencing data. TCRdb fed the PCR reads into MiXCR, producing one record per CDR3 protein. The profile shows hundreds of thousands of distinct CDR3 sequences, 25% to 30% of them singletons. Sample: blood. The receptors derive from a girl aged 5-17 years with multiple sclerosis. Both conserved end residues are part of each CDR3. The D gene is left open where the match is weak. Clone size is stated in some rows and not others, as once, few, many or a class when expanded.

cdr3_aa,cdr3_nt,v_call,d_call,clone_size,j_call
CSARPGQSTAYEQYF,TGCAGTGCTAGACCGGGACAGAGTACTGCCTACGAGCAGTACTTC,TRBV20-1,TRBD1,many,TRBJ2-7
CSVVEAPEQFF,TGCAGCGTTGTAGAGGCCCCTGAGCAGTTCTTC,TRBV29-1,-,many,TRBJ2-1
CASSPGQGGTQYF,TGTGCCAGCAGCCCGGGACAGGGTGGGACCCAGTACTTC,TRBV6-6,TRBD1,many,TRBJ2-5
CATSRDFSHERYF,TGTGCCACCAGCAGAGATTTCAGCCACGAGCGGTACTTC,TRBV15,-,-,TRBJ2-7
CASSLMLSGGSNSPLHF,TGTGCCAGCAGTTTAATGTTATCAGGGGGCTCTAATTCACCCCTCCACTTT,TRBV12-3/TRBV12-4,TRBD1,few,TRBJ1-6
CASSSISGSSSYNEQFF,TGTGCCAGCTCGTCGATTAGCGGGTCCAGCTCCTACAATGAGCAGTTCTTC,TRBV18,TRBD2,once,TRBJ2-1
CASSFRTGRNTEAFF,TGCGCCAGCAGCTTTCGGACAGGGAGGAACACTGAAGCTTTCTTT,TRBV5-1,TRBD1,-,TRBJ1-1
CSAGKDRAVTPLHF,TGCAGTGCTGGGAAAGACAGGGCGGTAACACCCCTCCACTTT,TRBV20-1,TRBD1,few,TRBJ1-6
CASSLSQQETQYF,TGTGCCAGCAGCTTATCCCAGCAAGAGACCCAGTACTTC,TRBV7-2,-,few,TRBJ2-5
CASSLGRHTNEKLFF,TGTGCCAGCAGCTTGGGGAGGCATACTAATGAAAAACTGTTTTTT,TRBV7-2,-,few,TRBJ1-4
CASRPEKTRGYTF,TGTGCCAGCAGGCCGGAGAAGACCCGTGGCTACACCTTC,TRBV2,-,-,TRBJ1-2
CASSATGGVLYEQYF,TGTGCCAGCAGCGCGACAGGGGGCGTCTTATACGAGCAGTACTTC,TRBV9,TRBD1,-,TRBJ2-7